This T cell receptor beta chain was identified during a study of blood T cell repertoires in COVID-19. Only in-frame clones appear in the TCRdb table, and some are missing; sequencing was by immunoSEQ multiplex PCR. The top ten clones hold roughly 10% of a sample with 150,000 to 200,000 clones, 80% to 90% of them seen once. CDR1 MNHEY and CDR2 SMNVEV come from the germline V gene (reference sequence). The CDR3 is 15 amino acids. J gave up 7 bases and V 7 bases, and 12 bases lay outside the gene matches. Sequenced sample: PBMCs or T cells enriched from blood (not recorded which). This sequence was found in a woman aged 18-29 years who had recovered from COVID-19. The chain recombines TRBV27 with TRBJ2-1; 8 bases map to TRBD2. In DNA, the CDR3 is TGTGCCAGCACCCTCTGGGACGAGCGGGAGAATGAGCAGTTCTTC. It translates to CASTLWDERENEQFF.